This T cell receptor (beta chain) was documented in a study of cytomegalovirus exposure and HLA in healthy donors. Primers: 60 Vbeta forward and 13 Jbeta reverse. Generated by immunoSEQ multiplex PCR, the TCRdb table keeps only in-frame clones and is missing some. The sample carries some 160,000 clones, 72% recorded once. CDR3 length: 12 residues. Per germline, CDR1 LNHNV and CDR2 YYDKDF (reference sequence). With V trimmed by 3 bases and J by 5 bases, 1 base remained unmatched. The sample holds one count of this clone. The chain couples TRBV15 to TRBJ2-7, with 7 bases identical to TRBD1. The sequencing input was PBMCs. The sequence was obtained from a man between 40 and 49 years old in good health and CMV-seronegative. CDR3 in DNA: TGTGCCACCAGCAGTACAGGGGACGAGCAGTACTTC. Translating gives CATSSTGDEQYF.